The 14 T cell receptor beta chains below all came from one sample that was sequenced in a study of identical twins. TCRdb re-derived calls from the 5' RACE reads in MiXCR, one entry per CDR3 protein. This table has about 730,000 distinct CDR3 sequences, about 20% appearing once. This sample was also put to use in a study of T cells expressing NK-cell markers.

Sequenced input: PBMCs. These receptors originate from a woman aged 18-29 years in good health.

The rearrangement uses TRBV6-5 and TRBJ2-1; a possible D gene is TRBD2 (6 bases). The CDR3 is 16 amino acids. The germline V and J ends were trimmed by 4 bases and 7 bases, with 20 bases remaining between them. CDR1 MNHEY and CDR2 SVGAGI come from the germline V gene. This CDR3 reads CASSWDFSPSQNEQFF. CDR3 in DNA: TGTGCCAGCAGTTGGGACTTTTCCCCCTCCCAAAATGAGCAGTTCTTC.

This clonotype was observed at least ten times. The chain combines TRBV15 with TRBJ2-7; D gene ambiguous. This CDR3 spans 17 amino acids. V was clipped by 2 bases and J by 5 bases, with 22 bases between them. In germline, CDR1 is LNHNV, CDR2 YYDKDF (reference sequence). CDR3 in DNA: TGTGCCACCAGCAGATCTTTTGGTACTCGGCAGGCCCACGAGCAGTACTTC. Protein product: CATSRSFGTRQAHEQYF.

The chain combines TRBV10-3 with TRBJ2-2, with 7 bases aligning to TRBD2. The germline V gene encodes CDR1 ENHRY and CDR2 SYGVKD. With 6 bases clipped from V and 2 bases from J, the junction kept 6 bases outside the gene matches. The CDR3 length is 15 residues. CDR3 sequence: CAIRRLAVNTGELFF. CDR3 DNA: TGTGCCATCAGGCGCCTAGCGGTTAACACCGGGGAGCTGTTTTTT.

V is TRBV20-1 and J is TRBJ2-3, with 10 bases lining up with TRBD2. The CDR3 contains 14 residues. Germline lookup yields CDR1 DFQATT and CDR2 SNEGSKA (reference sequence). The V segment lost 6 bases and the J segment 0 bases; nucleotides outside the gene matches: 3. DNA of the CDR3: TGCAGTGCGATGACTAGCGGGAGCACAGATACGCAGTATTTT. It yields the protein CSAMTSGSTDTQYF.

This clonotype was seen more than once but under ten times. The V call is TRBV7-6, the J call TRBJ2-5, with D uncertain. The CDR3 covers 15 residues. V lost 5 bases and J 2 bases, leaving 15 bases between the germline ends. Per the germline V gene, CDR1 is SGHVS and CDR2 is FNYEAQ. CDR3 residues: CASSPWTSTQETQYF. The CDR3 DNA is TGTGCCAGCAGCCCTTGGACCAGCACACAAGAGACCCAGTACTTC. Full variable domain (rest looked up from reference TRBV7-6 and TRBJ2-5): GAGVSQSPRYKVTKRGQDVALRCDPISGHVSLYWYRQALGQGPEFLTYFNYEAQQDKSGLPNDRFSAERPEGSISTLTIQRTEQRDSAMYRCASSPWTSTQETQYFGPGTRLLVL.

This clonotype was observed a few times. The chain links TRBV12-3 or TRBV12-4 to TRBJ1-1; 8 bases line up with TRBD1. This CDR3 has 14 residues. V shed 6 bases and J 6 bases; nucleotides not matched to a gene: 9. Here the CDR3 DNA reads TGTGCCAGCAGGGGGACAGGTCGAAATCCTGAAGCTTTCTTT. Amino acid sequence: CASRGTGRNPEAFF.

The chain is built from TRBV4-2 and TRBJ2-1; 10 bases agree with TRBD1. This CDR3 region has 16 residues. Germline CDR1 is LGHNA and CDR2 is YNFKEQ. Trimming took 1 base from V and 1 from J; bases not matched to a gene: 1. In DNA form, the CDR3 reads TGTGCCAGCAGCCAAGGGGACAGGGGTTCCTACAATGAGCAGTTCTTC. It yields the protein CASSQGDRGSYNEQFF.

The rearrangement links TRBV5-6 to TRBJ2-1; tentative D call: TRBD2 (6 bases). The CDR3 is made up of 14 amino acids. Germline CDR1 reads SGHDT; CDR2 reads YYEEEE. V lost 3 bases, J lost 7 bases, and 14 bases lay in between. The CDR3 reads CASSYGGKMNEQFF. In nucleotides, the CDR3 is TGTGCCAGCAGCTATGGCGGGAAGATGAATGAGCAGTTCTTC.

The chain is built from TRBV5-1 and TRBJ2-6; D gene unclear. The CDR3 extends over 17 amino acids. V was shortened by 1 base and J by 0 bases, with 11 bases between the two germline ends. The germline gives CDR1 SGHRS, CDR2 YFSETQ. The CDR3 reads CASSLSGLSSGANVLTF. The CDR3 bases are TGCGCCAGCAGCTTGTCTGGGTTGAGCTCTGGGGCCAACGTCCTGACTTTC.

Only a few counts were recorded for this clonotype. V is TRBV28 and J is TRBJ2-1, with 9 bases aligning to TRBD2. CDR1 and CDR2 from the germline V gene are MDHEN and SYDVKM. The CDR3 length is 18 residues. The ends lost 1 base at V and 4 bases at J; junction bases unmatched: 11. CDR3 in DNA: TGTGCCAGCAGTTTATCCCAAGGAAGCGGGAGGTTATACAATGAGCAGTTCTTC. This encodes CASSLSQGSGRLYNEQFF.

A few counts support this clonotype. The chain has TRBV20-1 and TRBJ2-7; D is perhaps TRBD1 (5 bases). The V end was cut by 3 bases, the J end by 4 bases, with 22 bases between. The CDR3 spans 16 residues. The V gene's germline CDR1 is DFQATT and CDR2 SNEGSKA (reference sequence). The CDR3 DNA sequence: TGCAGTGCTAGGGGGCCGTCGGCAGCAAGCACTTACGAGCAGTACTTC. Translation gives CSARGPSAASTYEQYF.

This clonotype was detected only a few times. V usage is TRBV12-3 or TRBV12-4 and J usage is TRBJ2-4; maybe TRBD1 (6 bases). The CDR3 runs to 13 residues. The V end was cut by 3 bases, the J end by 7 bases, with 10 bases between. CDR3 nucleotide sequence: TGTGCCAGCAGTTTCGGTACAGGGAACATTCAGTACTTC. Its translation is CASSFGTGNIQYF.

The table lists this clonotype with many counts. V and J are TRBV6-1 and TRBJ2-5; D may correspond to TRBD1 or TRBD2 (6 bases each). The V gene lost 5 bases and the J gene lost 5 bases, with 21 bases spanning the gap. Per the germline V gene, CDR1 is MNHNS and CDR2 is SASEGT. The CDR3 is made up of 16 amino acids. DNA for the CDR3: TGTGCCAGCAGTATGACCGTACGTCGGAGGGGGGAGACCCAGTACTTC. It encodes CASSMTVRRRGETQYF.

The V gene is TRBV5-1, the J gene TRBJ2-1, with 9 bases that match TRBD2. J lost 6 bases, V lost 2 bases, and 9 bases had no gene match. CDR1 is SGHRS and CDR2 is YFSETQ in the germline V gene. The length of the CDR3 is 16 residues. In nucleotides, the CDR3 is TGCGCCAGCAGCTTAAAGGTGCGGGAGGGGTCCAATGAGCAGTTCTTC. This translates into CASSLKVREGSNEQFF.